These T cell receptor beta chains were read from a single sample in a study of OX40 agonist ivuxolimab in advanced cancers. Produced via immunoSEQ multiplex PCR; TCRdb's table is partial and in-frame only. Of 90,000 to 100,000 clones in the sample, roughly 91% were seen once. The input for sequencing was CD4+ or CD8+ T cells sorted from blood, taken in a trial of the OX40 agonist ivuxolimab. The receptors come from an adult with an advanced solid tumor such as melanoma, head and neck, liver or kidney cancer. Both conserved end residues are trimmed from each CDR3.

j_gene | len | v_gene | CDR3aa
TRBJ2-7 | 13 | TRBV11-3 | ASSLEGTGLYEQY
TRBJ1-2 | 12 | TRBV2 | ASSGFAGSHGYT
TRBJ2-3 | 13 | TRBV10-1 | ASSAGTTSTDTQY
TRBJ2-7 | 11 | TRBV5-4 | ASSLAAGDEQY
TRBJ2-7 | 11 | TRBV10-1 | ASSRGNLYEQY
TRBJ2-6 | 16 | TRBV5-1 | ASSLSSGATSGANVLT
TRBJ1-1 | 12 | TRBV27 | ASGPQSANTEAF
TRBJ2-2 | 13 | TRBV7-9 | ASSRPGLFTGELF
TRBJ2-7 | 10 | TRBV5-1 | ASSLRGDEQY
TRBJ2-3 | 11 | TRBV30 | AWAPRGTDTQY
TRBJ2-3 | 13 | TRBV28 | ASSFPSGLTDTQY
TRBJ2-5 | 13 | TRBV18 | ASSPRAAGAETQY
TRBJ2-7 | 12 | TRBV11-3 | ASSQGQGPYEQY
TRBJ2-1 | 15 | TRBV5-4 | ASSSFSSGRASNEQF
TRBJ2-7 | 12 | TRBV30 | AWRNFASLREQY
TRBJ2-7 | 11 | TRBV10-2 | ASSGQGGVEQY
TRBJ2-1 | 16 | TRBV27 | ASSSGLAGASGDNEQF
TRBJ1-1 | 8 | TRBV29-1 | SARQGEAF
TRBJ2-6 | 13 | TRBV6-6 | ASSRGTSGANVLT
TRBJ2-7 | 11 | TRBV5-1 | ASSLGLASEQY
TRBJ2-1 | 16 | TRBV9 | ASSVATILPGSYNEQF
TRBJ2-7 | 11 | TRBV10-3 | ATRLASGYEQY